Following are 3 T cell receptor beta chains from one sample sequenced in a study of tumor-infiltrating lymphocytes in localized non-small cell lung cancer. Sequencing was performed with immunoSEQ multiplex PCR; in TCRdb, only in-frame clones are kept and a portion is missing. The table records 23,000 or so clones, roughly two thirds of them present only once. Sequencing was carried out using lung tumor tissue. The source of these receptors is a human donor with non-small cell lung cancer.

This chain connects TRBV7-9 to TRBJ2-2; D unresolved. The CDR3 runs to 14 residues. Germline CDR1 reads SEHNR; CDR2 reads FQNEAQ (reference sequence). V shed 4 bases and J shed 4 bases, with 10 bases lying between them. DNA of the CDR3: TGTGCCAGCAGCTCCCAAGGCGGCACCGGGGAGCTGTTTTTT. Translated: CASSSQGGTGELFF.

V gene TRBV19 combines with J gene TRBJ1-1; D is possibly TRBD1 (6 bases). This CDR3 has 16 residues. The V gene lost 7 bases and the J gene lost 5 bases, with 23 bases spanning the gap. CDR1 and CDR2 (germline): LNHDA, SQIVND (reference sequence). The CDR3 region is CASTPFWSGARTEAFF. CDR3 sequence (DNA): TGTGCCAGTACCCCTTTCTGGTCGGGGGCGAGGACTGAAGCTTTCTTT.

The gene calls are TRBV5-1 and TRBJ2-1; TRBD1 aligns across 8 bases. CDR3 size: 15 residues. V lost 6 bases, J lost 8 bases, and 13 bases stayed unmatched. Germline V gives CDR1 SGHRS, CDR2 YFSETQ. This chain's CDR3 is CASKLAQGASDEQFF. The CDR3, as DNA: TGCGCCAGCAAATTGGCGCAGGGGGCAAGTGATGAGCAGTTCTTC.